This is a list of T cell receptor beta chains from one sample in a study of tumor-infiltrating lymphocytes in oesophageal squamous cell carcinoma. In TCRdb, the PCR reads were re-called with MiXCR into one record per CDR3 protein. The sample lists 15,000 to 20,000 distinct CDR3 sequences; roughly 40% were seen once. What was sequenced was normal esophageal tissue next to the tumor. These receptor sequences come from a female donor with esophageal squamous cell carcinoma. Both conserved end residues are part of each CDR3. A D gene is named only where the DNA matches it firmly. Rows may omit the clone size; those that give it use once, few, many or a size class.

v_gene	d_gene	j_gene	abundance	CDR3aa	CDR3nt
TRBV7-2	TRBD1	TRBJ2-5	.	CASSLALGQSRKETQYF	TGTGCCAGCAGCTTAGCTTTGGGACAGTCGCGAAAAGAGACCCAGTACTTC
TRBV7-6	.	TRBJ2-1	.	CASSSREFGNEQFF	TGTGCCAGCAGCTCCCGGGAATTTGGGAATGAGCAGTTCTTC
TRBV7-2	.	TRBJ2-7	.	CASSLHKGEQYF	TGTGCCAGCAGCTTACATAAGGGCGAGCAGTACTTC
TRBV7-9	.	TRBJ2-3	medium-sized	CADGRQLDTQYF	TGTGCCGACGGACGGCAACTAGATACGCAGTATTTT
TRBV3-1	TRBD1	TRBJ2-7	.	CASSRPGQGMVGEQYF	TGTGCCAGCAGCCGTCCGGGACAGGGGATGGTCGGCGAGCAGTACTTC
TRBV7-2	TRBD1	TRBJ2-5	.	CASSLDPGGVNEQYF	TGTGCCAGCAGCTTAGATCCAGGGGGCGTGAATGAGCAGTACTTC
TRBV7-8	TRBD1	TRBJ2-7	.	CASSTWTGRYEQYF	TGTGCCAGCAGCACCTGGACAGGGCGCTACGAGCAGTACTTC
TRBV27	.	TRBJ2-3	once	CASNRQGNTDTQYF	TGTGCCAGCAATCGGCAGGGGAACACAGATACGCAGTATTTT
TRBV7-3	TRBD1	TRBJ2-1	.	CASSLQPQGASYNEQFF	TGTGCCAGCAGCTTACAGCCACAGGGGGCCTCCTACAATGAGCAGTTCTTC
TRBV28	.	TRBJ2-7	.	CASSSLVPYEQYF	TGTGCCAGCAGCTCACTAGTTCCCTACGAGCAGTACTTC
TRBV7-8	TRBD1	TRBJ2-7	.	CASSLDRTGVDEQYF	TGTGCCAGCAGCTTAGATAGGACAGGGGTGGACGAGCAGTACTTC
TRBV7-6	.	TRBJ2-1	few	CASSLLGDSNEQFF	TGTGCCAGCAGCTTACTCGGAGATTCGAATGAGCAGTTCTTC
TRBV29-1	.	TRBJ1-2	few	CSVTLSPNYGYTF	TGCAGCGTGACTTTAAGCCCTAACTATGGCTACACCTTC
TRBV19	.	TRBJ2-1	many	CASSIRDKLGSYNEQFF	TGTGCCAGTAGTATTAGGGATAAATTAGGCTCCTACAATGAGCAGTTCTTC
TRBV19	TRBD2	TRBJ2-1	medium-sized	CASRHSGSSYNEQFF	TGTGCCAGTAGACACAGCGGGAGCTCCTACAATGAGCAGTTCTTC
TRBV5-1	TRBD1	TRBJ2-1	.	CASSLGDRDLGQFF	TGCGCCAGCAGCTTGGGGGACAGGGACCTTGGGCAGTTCTTC
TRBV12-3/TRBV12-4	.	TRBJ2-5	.	CASSPRTAYPQTQYF	TGTGCCAGCAGCCCACGGACAGCCTATCCGCAGACCCAGTACTTC
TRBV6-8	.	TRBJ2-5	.	CASRPSYYGNLETQYF	TGTGCCAGCAGGCCCTCATATTACGGGAATCTAGAGACCCAGTACTTC
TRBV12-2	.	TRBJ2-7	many	CASRLVPDPYEQYF	TGTGCAAGTCGCTTAGTCCCAGATCCCTACGAGCAGTACTTC
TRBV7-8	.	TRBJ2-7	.	CASSSQGWVRETQYFGEQYF	.
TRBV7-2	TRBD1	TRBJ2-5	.	CASSLSPKQGRETQYF	TGTGCCAGCAGCCTGAGTCCAAAACAGGGGCGGGAGACCCAGTACTTC
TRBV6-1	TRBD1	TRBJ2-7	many	CASSPGTAYEQYF	TGTGCCAGCAGTCCCGGGACAGCCTACGAGCAGTACTTC
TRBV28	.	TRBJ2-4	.	CASRIGVWGEQYF	TGTGCCAGCCGAATAGGGGTTTGGGGGGAGCAGTACTTC
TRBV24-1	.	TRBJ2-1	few	CATSDFGPSEQFF	TGTGCCACCAGTGATTTTGGTCCCAGTGAGCAGTTCTTC
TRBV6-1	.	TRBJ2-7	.	CASSYSSPYEQYF	TGTGCCAGCAGTTACTCAAGTCCCTACGAGCAGTACTTC
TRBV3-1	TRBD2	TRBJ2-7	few	CASSQGLAHRYF	TGTGCCAGCAGCCAAGGACTAGCGCATCGATACTTC
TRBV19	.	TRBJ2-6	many	CASSKESPGANVLTF	TGTGCCAGTAGTAAGGAGAGCCCTGGGGCCAACGTCCTGACTTTC
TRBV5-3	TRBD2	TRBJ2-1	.	CASGAGGGTYNEQFF	TGCGCCAGCGGGGCGGGAGGGGGGACCTACAATGAGCAGTTCTTC
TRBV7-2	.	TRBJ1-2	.	CASSPTWGGGYTF	TGTGCCAGCAGCCCAACCTGGGGGGGAGGCTACACCTTC
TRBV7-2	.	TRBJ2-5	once	CASSLERPVGQQYF	TGTGCCAGCAGCTTAGAACGCCCAGTAGGACAGCAGTACTTC
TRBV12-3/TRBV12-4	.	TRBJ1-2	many	CASSSPGRPNYGYTF	TGTGCCAGCAGTTCCCCCGGGAGACCGAACTATGGCTACACCTTC
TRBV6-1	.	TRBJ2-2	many	CASSALTPGTGELFF	TGTGCCAGCAGTGCCCTGACTCCCGGGACCGGGGAGCTGTTTTTT
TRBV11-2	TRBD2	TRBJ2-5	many	CASSLGNSGLGSETQYF	TGTGCCAGCAGCTTAGGAAATAGCGGGCTTGGTTCAGAGACCCAGTACTTC
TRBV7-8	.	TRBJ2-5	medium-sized	CASSLRTSQETQYF	TGTGCCAGCAGCTTAAGGACGAGCCAAGAGACCCAGTACTTC
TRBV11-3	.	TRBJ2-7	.	CASRSRFSPYEQYF	TGTGCCAGCAGGTCTAGATTTTCTCCCTACGAGCAGTACTTC
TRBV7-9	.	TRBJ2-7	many	CASSSAAMGDEQYF	TGTGCCAGCAGCTCTGCTGCCATGGGCGATGAGCAGTACTTC
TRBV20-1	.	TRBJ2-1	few	CSAQGAGPYNEQFF	TGCAGTGCTCAAGGGGCGGGCCCCTACAATGAGCAGTTCTTC